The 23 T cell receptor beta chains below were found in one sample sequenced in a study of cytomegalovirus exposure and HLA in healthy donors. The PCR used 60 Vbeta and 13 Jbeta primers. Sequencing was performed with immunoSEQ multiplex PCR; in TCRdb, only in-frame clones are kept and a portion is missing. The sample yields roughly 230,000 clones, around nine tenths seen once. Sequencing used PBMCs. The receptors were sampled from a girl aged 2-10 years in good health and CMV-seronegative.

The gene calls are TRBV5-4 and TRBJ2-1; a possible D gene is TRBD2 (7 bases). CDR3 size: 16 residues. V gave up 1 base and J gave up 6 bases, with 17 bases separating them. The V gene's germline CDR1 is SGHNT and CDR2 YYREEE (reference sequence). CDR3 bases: TGTGCCAGCAGCTTGATCCTGGGGGGGCCGGGCAATGAGCAGTTCTTC. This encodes CASSLILGGPGNEQFF. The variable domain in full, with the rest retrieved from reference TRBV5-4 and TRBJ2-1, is ETGVTQSPTHLIKTRGQQVTLRCSSQSGHNTVSWYQQALGQGPQFIFQYYREEENGRGNFPPRFSGLQFPNYSSELNVNALELDDSALYLCASSLILGGPGNEQFFGPGTRLTVL.

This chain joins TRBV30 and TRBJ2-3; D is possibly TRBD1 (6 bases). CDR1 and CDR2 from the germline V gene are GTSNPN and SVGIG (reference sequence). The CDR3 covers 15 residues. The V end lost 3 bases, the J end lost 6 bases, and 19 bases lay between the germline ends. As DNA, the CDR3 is TGTGCCTGGAGCCTACGGTGGGGGCCCCAGGATACGCAGTATTTT. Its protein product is CAWSLRWGPQDTQYF. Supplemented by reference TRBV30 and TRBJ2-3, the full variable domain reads SQTIHQWPATLVQPVGSPLSLECTVEGTSNPNLYWYRQAAGRGLQLLFYSVGIGQISSEVPQNLSASRPQDRQFILSSKKLLLSDSGFYLCAWSLRWGPQDTQYFGPGTRLTVL.

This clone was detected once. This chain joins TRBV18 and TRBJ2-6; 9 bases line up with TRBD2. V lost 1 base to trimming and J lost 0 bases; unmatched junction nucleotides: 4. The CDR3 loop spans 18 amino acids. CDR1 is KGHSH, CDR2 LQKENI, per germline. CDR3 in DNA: TGTGCCAGCTCACCACTAGTTAGCGGGGGCTCTGGGGCCAACGTCCTGACTTTC. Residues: CASSPLVSGGSGANVLTF.

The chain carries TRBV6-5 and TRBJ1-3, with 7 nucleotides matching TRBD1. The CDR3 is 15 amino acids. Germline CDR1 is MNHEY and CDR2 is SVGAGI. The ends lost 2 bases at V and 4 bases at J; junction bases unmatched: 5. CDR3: CASSYIGTDGNTIYF. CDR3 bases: TGTGCCAGCAGTTACATCGGGACAGACGGAAACACCATATATTTT.

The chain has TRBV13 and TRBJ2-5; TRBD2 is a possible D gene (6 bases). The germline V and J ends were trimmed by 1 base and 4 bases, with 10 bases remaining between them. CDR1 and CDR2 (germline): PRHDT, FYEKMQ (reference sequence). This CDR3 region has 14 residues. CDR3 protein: CASSLAPGLETQYF. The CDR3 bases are TGTGCCAGCAGCTTAGCCCCGGGACTAGAGACCCAGTACTTC.

The CDR3 DNA reads TGCAGCGTTGAACAGGGGGCAGAAAAACTGTTTTTT. It yields the protein CSVEQGAEKLFF. The gene calls are TRBV29-1 and TRBJ1-4; 8 bases map to TRBD1. The length of the CDR3 is 12 residues. Germline loops: CDR1 SQVTM, CDR2 ANQGSEA. V lost 2 bases, J lost 8 bases, and 1 base stayed unmatched.

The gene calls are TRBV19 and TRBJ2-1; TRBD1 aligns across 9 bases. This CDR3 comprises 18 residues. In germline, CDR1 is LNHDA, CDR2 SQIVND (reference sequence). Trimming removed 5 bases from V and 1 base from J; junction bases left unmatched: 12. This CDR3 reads CASSPGTGSGSSYNEQFF. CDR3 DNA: TGTGCCAGTAGTCCCGGGACAGGGAGTGGGAGTTCCTACAATGAGCAGTTCTTC.

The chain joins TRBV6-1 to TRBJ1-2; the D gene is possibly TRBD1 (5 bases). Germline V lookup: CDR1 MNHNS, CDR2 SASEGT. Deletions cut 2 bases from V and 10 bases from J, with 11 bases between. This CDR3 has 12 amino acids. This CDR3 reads CASSEQGGNYTF. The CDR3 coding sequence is TGTGCCAGCAGTGAACAGGGTGGAAACTACACCTTC.

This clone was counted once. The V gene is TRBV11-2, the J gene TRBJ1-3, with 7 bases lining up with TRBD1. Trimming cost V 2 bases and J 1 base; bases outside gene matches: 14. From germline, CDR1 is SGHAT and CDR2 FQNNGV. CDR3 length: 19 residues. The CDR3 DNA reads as TGTGCCAGCAGCTTAACAGTACGGGGAAGGGGGCAGTCTGGAAACACCATATATTTT. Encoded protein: CASSLTVRGRGQSGNTIYF.

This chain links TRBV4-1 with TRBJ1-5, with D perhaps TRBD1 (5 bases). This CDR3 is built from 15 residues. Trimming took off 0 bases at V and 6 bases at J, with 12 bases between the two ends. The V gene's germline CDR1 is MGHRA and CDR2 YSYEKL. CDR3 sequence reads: CASSQDEWGGQPQHF. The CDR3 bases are TGCGCCAGCAGCCAAGATGAGTGGGGCGGTCAGCCCCAGCATTTT.

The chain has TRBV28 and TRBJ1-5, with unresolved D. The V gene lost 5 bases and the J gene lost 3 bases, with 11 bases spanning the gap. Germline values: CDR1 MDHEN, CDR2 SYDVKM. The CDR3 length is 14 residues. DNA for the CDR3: TGTGCCAGCAGTCACTTCCGGGACAATCAGCCCCAGCATTTT. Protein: CASSHFRDNQPQHF.

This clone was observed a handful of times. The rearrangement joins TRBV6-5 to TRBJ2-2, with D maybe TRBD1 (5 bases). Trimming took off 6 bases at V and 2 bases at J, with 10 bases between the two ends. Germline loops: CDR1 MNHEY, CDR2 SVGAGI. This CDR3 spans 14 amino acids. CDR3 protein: CASSLTENTGELFF. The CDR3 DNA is TGTGCCAGCAGCCTGACAGAAAACACCGGGGAGCTGTTTTTT.

In DNA, the CDR3 is TGTGCCAGCAGCTTCAGCGGGGCGGCCGAGACCCAGTACTTC. Its protein is CASSFSGAAETQYF. The chain is built from TRBV7-6 and TRBJ2-5, with 7 bases that match TRBD2. V gave up 3 bases and J gave up 5 bases; unmatched junction bases: 6. CDR3 length: 14 amino acids. Germline CDR1 reads SGHVS; CDR2 reads FNYEAQ.

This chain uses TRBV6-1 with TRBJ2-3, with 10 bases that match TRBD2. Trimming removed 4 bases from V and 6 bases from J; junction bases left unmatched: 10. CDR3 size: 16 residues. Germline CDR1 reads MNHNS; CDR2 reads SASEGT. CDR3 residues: CASSGATSGSRDTQYF. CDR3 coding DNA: TGTGCCAGCAGTGGGGCGACTAGCGGGTCAAGGGATACGCAGTATTTT.

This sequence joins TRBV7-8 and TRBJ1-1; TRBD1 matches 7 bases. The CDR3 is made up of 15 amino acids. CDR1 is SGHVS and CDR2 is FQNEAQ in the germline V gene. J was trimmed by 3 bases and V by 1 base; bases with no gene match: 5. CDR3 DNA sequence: TGTGCCAGCAGCTTAGAAGGGACAGCGGACACTGAAGCTTTCTTT. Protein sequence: CASSLEGTADTEAFF. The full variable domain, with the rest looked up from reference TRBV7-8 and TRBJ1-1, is GAGVSQSPRYKVAKRGQDVALRCDPISGHVSLFWYQQALGQGPEFLTYFQNEAQLDKSGLPSDRFFAERPEGSVSTLKIQRTQQEDSAVYLCASSLEGTADTEAFFGQGTRLTVV.

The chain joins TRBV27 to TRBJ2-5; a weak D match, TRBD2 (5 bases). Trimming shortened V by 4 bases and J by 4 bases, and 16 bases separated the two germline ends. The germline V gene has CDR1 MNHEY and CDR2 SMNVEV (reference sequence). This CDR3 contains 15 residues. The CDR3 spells CASSSPGEYRETQYF. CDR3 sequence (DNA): TGTGCCAGCAGTTCCCCCGGGGAATACCGAGAGACCCAGTACTTC.

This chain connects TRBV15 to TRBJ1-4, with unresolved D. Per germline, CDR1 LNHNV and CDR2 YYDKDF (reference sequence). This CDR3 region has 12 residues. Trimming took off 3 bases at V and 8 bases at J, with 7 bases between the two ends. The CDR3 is CATSSMGEKLFF. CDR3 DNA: TGTGCCACCAGCAGTATGGGCGAAAAACTGTTTTTT.

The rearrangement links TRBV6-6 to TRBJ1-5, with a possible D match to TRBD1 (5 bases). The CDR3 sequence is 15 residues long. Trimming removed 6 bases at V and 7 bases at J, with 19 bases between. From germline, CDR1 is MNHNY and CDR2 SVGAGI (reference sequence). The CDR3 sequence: CASRTATGFSQPQHF. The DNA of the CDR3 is TGTGCCAGCAGAACAGCAACAGGCTTCTCGCAGCCCCAGCATTTT.

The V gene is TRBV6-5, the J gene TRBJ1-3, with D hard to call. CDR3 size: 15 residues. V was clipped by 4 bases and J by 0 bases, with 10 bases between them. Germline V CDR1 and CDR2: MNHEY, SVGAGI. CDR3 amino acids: CASSFGGLSGNTIYF. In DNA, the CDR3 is TGTGCCAGCAGTTTTGGCGGCCTCTCTGGAAACACCATATATTTT.

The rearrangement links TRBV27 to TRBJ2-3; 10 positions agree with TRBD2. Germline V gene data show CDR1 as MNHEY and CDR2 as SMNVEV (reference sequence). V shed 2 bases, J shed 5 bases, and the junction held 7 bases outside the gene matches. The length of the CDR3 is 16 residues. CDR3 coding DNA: TGTGCCAGCAGTTTACTAAGCGGGGGGGCCAAAGATACGCAGTATTTT. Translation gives CASSLLSGGAKDTQYF.

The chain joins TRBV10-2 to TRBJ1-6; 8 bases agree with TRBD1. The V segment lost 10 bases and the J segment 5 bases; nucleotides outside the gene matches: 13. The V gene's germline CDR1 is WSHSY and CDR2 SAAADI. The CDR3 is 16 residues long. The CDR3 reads CAINQGAPRNNSPLHF. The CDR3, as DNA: TGCGCCATTAACCAGGGGGCGCCCCGAAATAATTCACCCCTCCACTTT.

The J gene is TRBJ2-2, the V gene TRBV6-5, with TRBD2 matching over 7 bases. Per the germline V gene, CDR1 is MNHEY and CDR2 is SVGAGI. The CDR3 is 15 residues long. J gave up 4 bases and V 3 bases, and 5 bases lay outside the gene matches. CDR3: CASSYRREATGELFF. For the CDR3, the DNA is TGTGCCAGCAGTTATCGACGGGAGGCCACCGGGGAGCTGTTTTTT.

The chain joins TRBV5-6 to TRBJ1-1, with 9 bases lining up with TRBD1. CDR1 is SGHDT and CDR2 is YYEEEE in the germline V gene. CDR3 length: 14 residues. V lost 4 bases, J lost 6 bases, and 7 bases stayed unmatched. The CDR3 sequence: CASSPGTGTSEAFF. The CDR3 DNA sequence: TGTGCCAGCAGCCCGGGGACAGGGACTTCTGAAGCTTTCTTT.